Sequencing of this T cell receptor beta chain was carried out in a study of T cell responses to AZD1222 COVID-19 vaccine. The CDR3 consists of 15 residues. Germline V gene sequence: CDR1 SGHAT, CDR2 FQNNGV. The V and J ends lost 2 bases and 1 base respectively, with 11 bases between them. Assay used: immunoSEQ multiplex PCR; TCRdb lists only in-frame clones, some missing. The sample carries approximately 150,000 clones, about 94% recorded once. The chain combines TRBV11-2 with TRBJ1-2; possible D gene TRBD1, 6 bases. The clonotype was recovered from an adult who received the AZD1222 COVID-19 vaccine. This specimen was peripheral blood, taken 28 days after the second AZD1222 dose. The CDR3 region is CASSLRQGINYGYTF. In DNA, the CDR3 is TGTGCCAGCAGCTTACGTCAGGGGATTAACTATGGCTACACCTTC.